This entry concerns a single TCR beta chain. The CDR3 covers 15 residues. Trimming shortened V by 11 bases and J by 0 bases, and 19 bases separated the two germline ends. TCRdb used MiXCR to reprocess the 5' RACE reads, holding one entry per CDR3 protein. Of roughly 610,000 distinct CDR3 sequences listed, roughly 17% are singletons. The data originate from a study of T-cell memory formation after mild COVID-19. V usage is TRBV12-3 or TRBV12-4 and J usage is TRBJ1-1, with D possibly matching TRBD1 (5 bases). The receptor comes from an adult woman who had mild COVID-19 (a few samples of this study predate the infection). Cell type and time point are not known. The sequenced sample was PBMCs or a T cell subset sorted from them (not recorded which). The CDR3 DNA is TGTGCCTCAAACCGCGGGAGGGGAATGAACACTGAAGCTTTCTTT. It translates to CASNRGRGMNTEAFF.